Sequencing of this T cell receptor beta chain was carried out in a study of shared clonotypes between healthy human individuals. General study results and limits: Of the naive CD4 clonotypes, around 4.7% were shared across a few donors.

As for this clone: Its antigen is as yet unknown.

Partitioning of CD4+ cells yielded a CD45RA+ naive subset and a CD45RA-negative memory subset. The genomic DNA of each subset was split evenly across several immunoSEQ plates. Original processing methods: There were no quality scores in the junction-only immunoSEQ sequences, so filtering differed. Produced via immunoSEQ multiplex PCR; TCRdb's table is partial and in-frame only. Clone size and the V and J calls come from that table; the DNA yielded D and trimming. This table has under 2,500,000 clones, approximately 96% appearing once. Trimming took off 5 bases at V and 9 bases at J, with 20 bases between the two ends. Germline V gene sequence: CDR1 SEHNR, CDR2 FQNEAQ (reference sequence). The CDR3 consists of 14 residues.

V usage is TRBV7-9 and J usage is TRBJ2-7; D ambiguous. Sequenced input: naive CD4+ T cells sorted from blood. Described subset: CD45RA+ positively selected. This clonotype was sampled from a man in his late teens or twenties in good health. Written as DNA, the CDR3 is TGTGCCAGCAGCCCTGGGTGGGATTATTCGGGGCAGTACTTC. This sequence encodes CASSPGWDYSGQYF.